The clone carrying this T cell receptor (beta chain) appeared many times. Its matching antigen is unknown. The CDR3 is 12 residues long. Germline V gene lookup returns CDR1 LNHDA and CDR2 SQIVND (reference sequence). Trimming took off 3 bases at V and 8 bases at J, with 10 bases between the two ends. The data were produced by immunoSEQ multiplex PCR, yet TCRdb's version contains in-frame clones alone and is incomplete. This sample yields around 120,000 clones, of which 90% are seen a single time; around 7.8% belongs to the top ten. The data belong to a study of T cell responses to AZD1222 COVID-19 vaccine. General observations from the study: Spike-spanning, vaccine-associated CD4 TCRs were dominant at 160-218 and 743-854. As reported, nearly half of all spike-specific TCRs target variant regions that are unmutated.

This material consisted of peripheral blood, taken on day 0 of AZD1222 vaccination. The chain combines TRBV19 with TRBJ1-2; the D is unclear. This TCR was sampled from an adult in good health. CDR3 sequence: CASSIIPGGYTF. CDR3 in DNA: TGTGCCAGTAGTATTATTCCGGGCGGCTACACCTTC.